This T cell receptor (beta chain) was obtained from a study of beta chain features in type 1 diabetes. Study-level points and caveats: A moderate, significant TCRB CDR3 shortening appeared in type 1 diabetes across four CD4+ subsets. In comparison with healthy donors, patients had naive, central memory and Treg TCRB repertoires that appeared more similar.

As regards this clone: Its antigen is as yet unknown.

The CDR3 runs to 14 residues. The V end was cut by 2 bases, the J end by 4 bases, with 11 bases between. Germline CDR1 reads SEHNR; CDR2 reads FQNEAQ (reference sequence). Sorted CD4+ subsets: naive, central memory, regulatory, stem cell-like memory (CD45RO/CCR7/CD25/CD127/CD95/CD27 panel). Purity exceeded 98% in all sorted populations. Of the isolated RNA, all was reverse transcribed, and so the sequenced material was expressed TCRB transcripts. The repertoire was sequenced with immunoSEQ multiplex PCR; TCRdb's copy has only in-frame clones and lacks some. This sample has under 550,000 clones; 9.5% to 12% occur once, and the top ten carry roughly 0.046%.

The chain carries TRBV7-9 and TRBJ2-5; D not resolved. The TCR was taken from a woman younger than 30 in good health. The sequencing input was naive CD4+ T cells from blood. The CDR3 loop is CASSLQALGETQYF. For the CDR3, the DNA is TGTGCCAGCAGCTTACAGGCTTTGGGAGAGACCCAGTACTTC.